Listed below are T cell receptor beta chains from one sample, sequenced in a study of T cell responses to AZD1222 COVID-19 vaccine. Data came from immunoSEQ multiplex PCR; TCRdb stores just in-frame clones and leaves some out. The sample yields about 130,000 clones, about nine tenths seen once. The sequencing here drew on peripheral blood, taken on day 0 of MenACWY control vaccination. The source of these receptors is an adult in good health. Each CDR3 is given with its conserved first and last residue. The D gene is left open where the match is weak. Expanded clones are given a class, and other clones once, few, many or no size at all.

J | D | V | size | DNA | CDR3
TRBJ2-5 | NA | TRBV6-2/TRBV6-3 | NA | TGTGCCAGCAGTCCACTACCCCGAAAGGGGCTCCAAGAGACCCAGTACTTC | CASSPLPRKGLQETQYF
TRBJ1-3 | NA | TRBV3-1/TRBV3-2 | NA | TGTGCCAGCAGCCAAGATGATTGGAATACTGGAAACACCATATATTTT | CASSQDDWNTGNTIYF
TRBJ1-2 | TRBD1 | TRBV12-3/TRBV12-4 | NA | TGTGCCAGCAGTTTAAACAGGGGGCAAGGCTACACCTTC | CASSLNRGQGYTF
TRBJ2-3 | NA | TRBV4-1 | NA | TGCGCCAGCAGCCAAGGGGACTTGAAGTTCACAGATACGCAGTATTTT | CASSQGDLKFTDTQYF
TRBJ1-1 | NA | TRBV5-6 | NA | TGTGCCAGCAGGCTCGACGGGAGGAACACTGAAGCTTTCTTT | CASRLDGRNTEAFF
TRBJ2-1 | NA | TRBV10-2 | once | TGCGCCAGCAGTGAGTCCCCCGCGAGCGGCTGGGACAATGAGCAGTTCTTC | CASSESPASGWDNEQFF
TRBJ1-1 | NA | TRBV19 | NA | TGTGCCAGATCTCGCCAGTTGTTGGGCATGAACACTGAAGCTTTCTTT | CARSRQLLGMNTEAFF
TRBJ2-1 | NA | TRBV18 | NA | TGTGCCAGCTCACCACCTGGCCCACAGTCCTACAATGAGCAGTTCTTC | CASSPPGPQSYNEQFF
TRBJ2-1 | NA | TRBV5-1 | NA | TGCGCCAGCAAGGGGGGGCAGGGGGCCTACAATGAGCAGTTCTTC | CASKGGQGAYNEQFF
TRBJ2-1 | NA | TRBV19 | NA | TGTGCCAGTAGCAGGGGACCGAGCTCCTACAATGAGCAGTTCTTC | CASSRGPSSYNEQFF
TRBJ1-1 | NA | TRBV10-3 | NA | TGTGCCATCAGTGAGTCTCGAAGCACTGAAGCTTTCTTT | CAISESRSTEAFF
TRBJ2-5 | TRBD2 | TRBV28 | few | TGTGCCAGCACCCCGGGGGGGGCGGAGACCCAGTACTTC | CASTPGGAETQYF
TRBJ1-2 | NA | TRBV6-5 | NA | TGTGCCACGCAATTGGAGGGGAGAAGCTACACCTTC | CATQLEGRSYTF
TRBJ2-2 | NA | TRBV6-2/TRBV6-3 | NA | TGTGCCAGCAGTTTCCAAGGGGCGGGAACCGGGGAGCTGTTTTTT | CASSFQGAGTGELFF
TRBJ2-6 | TRBD2 | TRBV9 | few | TGTGCCAGCAGCGTGGGCGGGAGGTTAATAGCCAACGTCCTGACTTTC | CASSVGGRLIANVLTF
TRBJ2-7 | TRBD1 | TRBV28 | NA | TGTGCCAGCAGTTTAAGGTTCCGGGACAGGGTCTACGAGCAGTACTTC | CASSLRFRDRVYEQYF
TRBJ1-5 | NA | TRBV10-3 | NA | TGTGCCATCAGTGAAGGGGGGCAGGGGACTCAGCCCCAGCATTTT | CAISEGGQGTQPQHF
TRBJ2-3 | TRBD1 | TRBV5-4 | few | TGTGCCAGCAGCTTTCGTCTACAGGGGAGCACAGATACGCAGTATTTT | CASSFRLQGSTDTQYF
TRBJ1-2 | TRBD1 | TRBV15 | NA | TGTGCCACCAGCAGAGGGACAGGGTATGGCTACACCTTC | CATSRGTGYGYTF
TRBJ1-3 | TRBD1 | TRBV9 | NA | TGTGCCAGCAGCCCGAGGACAGGGGAGGCTGGAAACACCATATATTTT | CASSPRTGEAGNTIYF
TRBJ1-1 | NA | TRBV2 | NA | TGTGCCAGCAGTGATATCGCGGTGTCGAACACTGAAGCTTTCTTT | CASSDIAVSNTEAFF
TRBJ2-3 | NA | TRBV7-9 | NA | TGTGCCAGCAGCTTTTTAACTGCCACAGATACGCAGTATTTT | CASSFLTATDTQYF
TRBJ1-1 | NA | TRBV3-1/TRBV3-2 | NA | TGTGCCAGCAGCCCCGCCCTCTGGGGGAACACTGAAGCTTTCTTT | CASSPALWGNTEAFF
TRBJ1-5 | NA | TRBV7-2 | NA | TGTGCCAGCAGCTTTTTCCGGTACAATCAGCCCCAGCATTTT | CASSFFRYNQPQHF
TRBJ1-4 | NA | TRBV3-1/TRBV3-2 | NA | TGTGCCAGCAGCCCGGTTGGCAGCCATGAAAAACTGTTTTTT | CASSPVGSHEKLFF
TRBJ1-2 | NA | TRBV29-1 | NA | TGCAGCGTTGAGGAGCCTGGCTACACCTTC | CSVEEPGYTF
TRBJ2-1 | TRBD2 | TRBV27 | NA | TGTGCCAGCAGTTGGACTAGCGGGATGGGCAATGAGCAGTTCTTC | CASSWTSGMGNEQFF
TRBJ1-1 | NA | TRBV5-1 | NA | TGCGCCAGCAGCTTCGCCAGAGGGGACACTGAAGCTTTCTTT | CASSFARGDTEAFF
TRBJ1-1 | TRBD1 | TRBV16 | NA | TGTGCCAGCAGCCAATCGAACAGGGGGCGCAGGATGACTGAAGCTTTCTTT | CASSQSNRGRRMTEAFF
TRBJ2-2 | TRBD1 | TRBV19 | once | TGTGCCAGTAGTTCTCCCGGGACAGCGAACACCGGGGAGCTGTTTTTT | CASSSPGTANTGELFF
TRBJ1-2 | NA | TRBV3-1/TRBV3-2 | few | TGTGCCAGCAGCCCCCTGAGGGGGAACTATGGCTACACCTTC | CASSPLRGNYGYTF
TRBJ2-3 | TRBD1 | TRBV2 | once | TGTGCCAGCACCAGGGACAGCCAAACAGATACGCAGTATTTT | CASTRDSQTDTQYF
TRBJ1-4 | TRBD1 | TRBV18 | NA | TGTGCCAGCTCACCAAGGGGGCAGGAAAAACTGTTTTTT | CASSPRGQEKLFF
TRBJ2-3 | NA | TRBV6-5 | NA | TGTGCCAGCAGTTACTCGTCGAACACAGATACGCAGTATTTT | CASSYSSNTDTQYF
TRBJ1-2 | NA | TRBV28 | NA | TGTGCCAGCGACAGCAGCTATGGCTACACCTTC | CASDSSYGYTF
TRBJ2-5 | NA | TRBV6-4 | NA | TGTGCCAGCAGTGAGCCTAGCAAAATAGAGGAGACCCAGTACTTC | CASSEPSKIEETQYF
TRBJ2-1 | NA | TRBV18 | NA | TGTGCCAGCTCAGAAGGCTCCTACAATGAGCAGTTCTTC | CASSEGSYNEQFF
TRBJ1-3 | TRBD1 | TRBV6-5 | NA | TGTGCCAGCAGTAACGACAGGGCGATTGGAAACACCATATATTTT | CASSNDRAIGNTIYF
TRBJ2-2 | TRBD2 | TRBV30 | NA | TGTGCCTGCCCGGGACTAGCGGGATACACCGGGGAGCTGTTTTTT | CACPGLAGYTGELFF
TRBJ2-1 | TRBD2 | TRBV24-1 | NA | TGTGCCACCAGTGAGCCGACTAGCGGGACCTACAATGAGCAGTTCTTC | CATSEPTSGTYNEQFF
TRBJ2-7 | TRBD2 | TRBV7-8 | NA | TGTGCCAGCAGTCCTATCGGGGGGGACGAGCAGTACTTC | CASSPIGGDEQYF
TRBJ2-3 | TRBD2 | TRBV6-1 | medium-sized | TGTGCCAGCAGTGAGGGATTAGCGGGGGGGCCCACAGATACGCAGTATTTT | CASSEGLAGGPTDTQYF
TRBJ1-2 | TRBD1 | TRBV27 | NA | TGTGCCAGCAGGTCACCAGGGGGAGGCTATGGCTACACCTTC | CASRSPGGGYGYTF
TRBJ2-5 | TRBD2 | TRBV11-2 | NA | TGTGCCAGCAGCCCCCTTGCGGGGGGACCAGAGACCCAGTACTTC | CASSPLAGGPETQYF
TRBJ2-5 | TRBD1 | TRBV11-2 | once | TGTGCCAGCAGCGACCCGACAGGGCCCGGGGAGACCCAGTACTTC | CASSDPTGPGETQYF
TRBJ2-7 | NA | TRBV28 | once | TGTGCCAGCAGTCCGAAGGGGCGGCCGACCTACGAGCAGTACTTC | CASSPKGRPTYEQYF
TRBJ1-2 | NA | TRBV18 | NA | TGTGCCAGCTCACCACCTCTGCCAGGGGAAGGGGTCTATGGCTACACCTTC | CASSPPLPGEGVYGYTF
TRBJ1-1 | TRBD1 | TRBV27 | NA | TGTGCCAGCAGTTTAGTGGGACAGGGCGGGAACACTGAAGCTTTCTTT | CASSLVGQGGNTEAFF
TRBJ2-7 | TRBD2 | TRBV15 | once | TGTGCCACCACTACTAGCGGGACCTCCTACGAGCAGTACTTC | CATTTSGTSYEQYF
TRBJ2-5 | NA | TRBV28 | NA | TGTGCCAGCAGCCCCTTTATGGGGCTCCAAGAGACCCAGTACTTC | CASSPFMGLQETQYF
TRBJ1-5 | NA | TRBV19 | NA | TGTGCCAGTAGTATAGATAAGAATCAGCCCCAGCATTTT | CASSIDKNQPQHF
TRBJ1-4 | TRBD1 | TRBV14 | NA | TGTGCCAGCAGCCAAGCCGGGACAGGGTTTGAAAAACTGTTTTTT | CASSQAGTGFEKLFF
TRBJ1-5 | NA | TRBV28 | NA | TGTGCCAGCAGTTCCCCTGGGGGGGCGGGTCAGCCCCAGCATTTT | CASSSPGGAGQPQHF